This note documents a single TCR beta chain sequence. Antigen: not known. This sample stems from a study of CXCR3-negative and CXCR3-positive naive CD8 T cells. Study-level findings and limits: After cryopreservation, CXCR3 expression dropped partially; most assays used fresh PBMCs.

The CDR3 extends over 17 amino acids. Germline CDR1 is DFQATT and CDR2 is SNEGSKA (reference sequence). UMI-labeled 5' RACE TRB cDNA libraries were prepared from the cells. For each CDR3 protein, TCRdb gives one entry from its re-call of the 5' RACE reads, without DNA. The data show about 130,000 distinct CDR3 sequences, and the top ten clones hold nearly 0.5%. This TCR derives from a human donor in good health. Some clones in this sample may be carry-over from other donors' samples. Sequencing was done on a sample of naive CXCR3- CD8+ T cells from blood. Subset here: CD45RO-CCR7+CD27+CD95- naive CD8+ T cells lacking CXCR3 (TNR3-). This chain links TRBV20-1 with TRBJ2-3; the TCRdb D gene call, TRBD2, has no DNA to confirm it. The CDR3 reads CSARSSGGPEHPDTQYF.